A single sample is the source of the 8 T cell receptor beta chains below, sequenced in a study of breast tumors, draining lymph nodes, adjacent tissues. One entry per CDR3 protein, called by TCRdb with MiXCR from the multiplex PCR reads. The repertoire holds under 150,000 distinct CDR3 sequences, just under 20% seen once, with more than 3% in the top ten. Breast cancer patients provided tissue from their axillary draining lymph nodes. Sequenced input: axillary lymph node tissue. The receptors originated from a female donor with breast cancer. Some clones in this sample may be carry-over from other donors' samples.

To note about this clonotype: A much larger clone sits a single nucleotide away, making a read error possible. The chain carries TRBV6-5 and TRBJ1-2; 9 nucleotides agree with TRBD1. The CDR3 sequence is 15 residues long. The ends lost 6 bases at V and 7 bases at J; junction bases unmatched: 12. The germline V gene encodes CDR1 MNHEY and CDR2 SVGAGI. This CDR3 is CASSSTGGADSGYTF. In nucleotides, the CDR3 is TGTGCCAGCAGCTCTACAGGGGGCGCGGACTCTGGCTACACCTTC.

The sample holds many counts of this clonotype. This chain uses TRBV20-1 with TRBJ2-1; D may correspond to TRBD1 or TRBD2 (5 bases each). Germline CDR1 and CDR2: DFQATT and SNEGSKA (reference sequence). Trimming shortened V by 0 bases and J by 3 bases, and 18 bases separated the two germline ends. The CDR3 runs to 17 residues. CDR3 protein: CSARDATRGSGYNEQFF. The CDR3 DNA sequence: TGCAGTGCTAGAGATGCCACTAGGGGATCGGGCTACAATGAGCAGTTCTTC.

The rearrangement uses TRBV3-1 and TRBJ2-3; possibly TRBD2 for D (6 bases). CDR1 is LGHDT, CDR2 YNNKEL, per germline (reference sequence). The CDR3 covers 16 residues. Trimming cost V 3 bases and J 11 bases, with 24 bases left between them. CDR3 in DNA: TGTGCCAGCAGCCAGGGTAGCGGCACCCGGCGTTCCGGGCAGTATTTT. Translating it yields CASSQGSGTRRSGQYF.

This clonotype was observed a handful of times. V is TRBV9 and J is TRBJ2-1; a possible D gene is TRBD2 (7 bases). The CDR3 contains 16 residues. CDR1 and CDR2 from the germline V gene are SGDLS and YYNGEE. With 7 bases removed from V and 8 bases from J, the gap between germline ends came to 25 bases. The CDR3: CASRGGGGPGYDEQFF. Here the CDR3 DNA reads TGTGCCAGCCGAGGGGGGGGGGGCCCCGGGTACGATGAGCAGTTCTTC. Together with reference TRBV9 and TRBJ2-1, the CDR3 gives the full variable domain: DSGVTQTPKHLITATGQRVTLRCSPRSGDLSVYWYQQSLDQGLQFLIQYYNGEERAKGNILERFSAQQFPDLHSELNLSSLELGDSALYFCASRGGGGPGYDEQFFGPGTRLTVL.

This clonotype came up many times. The CDR3 nucleotides read TGCAGTGCTAATCAGGGAGTAGGGGAAAAACTGTTTTTT. Translation gives CSANQGVGEKLFF. This chain links TRBV20-1 with TRBJ1-4, with a weak D call TRBD1 (5 bases). V lost 4 bases and J lost 8, with 14 bases in between. Germline V gives CDR1 DFQATT, CDR2 SNEGSKA (reference sequence). This CDR3 contains 13 residues.

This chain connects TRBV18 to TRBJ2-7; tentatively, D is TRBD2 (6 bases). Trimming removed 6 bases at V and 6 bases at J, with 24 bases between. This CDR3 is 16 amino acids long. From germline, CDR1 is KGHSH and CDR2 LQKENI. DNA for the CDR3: TGTGCCAGCTCTCAGACCAGCGGGTCCGGGCCGTCCGAGCAGTACTTC. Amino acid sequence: CASSQTSGSGPSEQYF.

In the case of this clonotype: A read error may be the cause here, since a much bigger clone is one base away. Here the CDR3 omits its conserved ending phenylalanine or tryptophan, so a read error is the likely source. The CDR3 nucleotides are TGCAGCCTTGGACAGAGGTCCTACGAGCAGTACTCC. It is translated as CSLGQRSYEQYS. The chain recombines TRBV20-1 with TRBJ2-7; tentative D call: TRBD1 (6 bases). Germline loops: CDR1 DFQATT, CDR2 SNEGSKA (reference sequence). The CDR3 totals 12 residues.

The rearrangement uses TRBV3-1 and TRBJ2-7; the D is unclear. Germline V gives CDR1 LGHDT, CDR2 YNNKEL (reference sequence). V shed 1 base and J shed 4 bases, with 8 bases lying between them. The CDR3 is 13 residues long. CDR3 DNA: TGTGCCAGCAGCCAAGGGACCTATTACGAGCAGTACTTC. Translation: CASSQGTYYEQYF.